These 5 T cell receptor beta chains share one sample of origin, sequenced in a study of cytomegalovirus exposure and HLA in healthy donors. Primers included in the PCR were 60 Vbeta and 13 Jbeta primers. TCRdb's copy holds only in-frame clones and misses some; the assay was immunoSEQ multiplex PCR. The repertoire holds 85,000 to 100,000 clones, with just under 80% as singletons. What was sequenced was PBMCs. These receptors came from a woman aged 40 to 49 in good health and CMV-seronegative.

The V and J genes are TRBV7-8 and TRBJ1-2; 8 nucleotides match TRBD1. The CDR3 totals 15 residues. Germline CDR1 and CDR2: SGHVS and FQNEAQ. The V gene end was trimmed by 5 bases and the J gene end by 9 bases; junction bases not matched to a gene: 14. This CDR3 reads CASSPTGQGGRSYTF. The CDR3 DNA is TGTGCCAGCAGCCCTACCGGACAGGGTGGACGGAGCTACACCTTC.

This clone was recorded a few times. The chain uses TRBV19 and TRBJ1-5; 8 nucleotides match TRBD1. The length of the CDR3 is 18 residues. The germline gives CDR1 LNHDA, CDR2 SQIVND (reference sequence). J lost 6 bases, V lost 1 base, and 14 bases had no gene match. The CDR3 DNA is TGTGCCAGTAGTATAGGGGCCAGGGGGCGCCCCGTAATTCAGCCCCAGCATTTT. It yields the protein CASSIGARGRPVIQPQHF.

Only one count was recorded for this clone. The chain has TRBV6-5 and TRBJ2-2, with TRBD1 matching 7 bases. The CDR3 sequence is 15 residues long. CDR1 and CDR2 (germline): MNHEY, SVGAGI. V was clipped by 6 bases and J by 2 bases; unmatched bases: 6. The CDR3 loop is CASSWRQGNTGELFF. CDR3 coding DNA: TGTGCCAGCAGCTGGAGACAGGGAAACACCGGGGAGCTGTTTTTT.

The rearrangement links TRBV5-6 to TRBJ2-7; 8 bases are a match to TRBD1. Germline CDR1 SGHDT, CDR2 YYEEEE. V lost 3 bases to trimming and J lost 2 bases; unmatched junction nucleotides: 4. The CDR3 contains 14 residues. In DNA, the CDR3 is TGTGCCAGCAGCTATGGACAGGGACCCTACGAGCAGTACTTC. It specifies CASSYGQGPYEQYF.

The chain recombines TRBV2 with TRBJ1-5, with 7 bases aligning to TRBD1. The CDR3 consists of 14 residues. From germline, CDR1 is SNHLY and CDR2 FYNNEI. Losses at the gene ends were 7 bases for V and 0 bases for J; bases not matched to a gene: 3. In DNA, the CDR3 is TGTGCCAGCATGGGACAGCTTAGCAATCAGCCCCAGCATTTT. This gives the protein CASMGQLSNQPQHF.